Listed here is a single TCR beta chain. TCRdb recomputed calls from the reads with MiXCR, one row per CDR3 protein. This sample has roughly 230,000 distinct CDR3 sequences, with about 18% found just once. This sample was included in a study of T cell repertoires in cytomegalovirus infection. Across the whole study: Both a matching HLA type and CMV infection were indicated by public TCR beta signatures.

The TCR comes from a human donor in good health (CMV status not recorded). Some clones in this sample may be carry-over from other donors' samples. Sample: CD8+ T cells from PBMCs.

This CDR3 is CASSEQGNEQYF. The CDR3 DNA sequence: TGTGCCAGCAGTGAACAGGGGAACGAGCAGTACTTC. The chain couples TRBV7-9 to TRBJ2-7, with 7 bases aligning to TRBD1. Trimming at V came to 6 bases and at J to 5 bases, leaving 4 bases not matched to a gene. This CDR3 comprises 12 residues. Germline V CDR1 and CDR2: SEHNR, FQNEAQ (reference sequence).